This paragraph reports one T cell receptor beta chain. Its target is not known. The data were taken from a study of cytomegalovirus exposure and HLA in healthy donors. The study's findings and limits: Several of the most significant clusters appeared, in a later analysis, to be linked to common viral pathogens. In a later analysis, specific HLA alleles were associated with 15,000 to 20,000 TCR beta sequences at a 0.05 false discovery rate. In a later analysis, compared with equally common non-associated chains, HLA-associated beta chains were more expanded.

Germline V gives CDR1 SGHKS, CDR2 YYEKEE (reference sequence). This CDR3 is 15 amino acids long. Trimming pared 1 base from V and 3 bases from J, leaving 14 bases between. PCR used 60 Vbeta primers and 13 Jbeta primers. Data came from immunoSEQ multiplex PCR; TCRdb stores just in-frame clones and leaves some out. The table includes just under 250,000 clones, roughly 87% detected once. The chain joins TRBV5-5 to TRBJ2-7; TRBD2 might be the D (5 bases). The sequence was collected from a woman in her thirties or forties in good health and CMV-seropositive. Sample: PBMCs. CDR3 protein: CASSLSVSDYYEQYF. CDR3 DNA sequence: TGTGCCAGCAGCTTGTCGGTTAGCGACTACTACGAGCAGTACTTC.